This TCR beta chain was identified in a study of monozygotic twins with inflammatory bowel disease. The CDR3 runs to 15 residues. Germline V gene lookup returns CDR1 MNHNS and CDR2 SASEGT. After re-calling the 5' RACE reads, TCRdb lists one entry per CDR3 protein, DNA absent. Its listing shows around 450,000 distinct CDR3 sequences. The TCR sequence derives from a human donor with ulcerative colitis or Crohn's disease, or a healthy co-twin of an affected twin (not recorded which). The chain carries TRBV6-1 and TRBJ2-2; TCRdb's D call of TRBD1 is untestable without DNA. Sequenced input: blood. The CDR3 loop reads CASRPGGLGTGELFF.